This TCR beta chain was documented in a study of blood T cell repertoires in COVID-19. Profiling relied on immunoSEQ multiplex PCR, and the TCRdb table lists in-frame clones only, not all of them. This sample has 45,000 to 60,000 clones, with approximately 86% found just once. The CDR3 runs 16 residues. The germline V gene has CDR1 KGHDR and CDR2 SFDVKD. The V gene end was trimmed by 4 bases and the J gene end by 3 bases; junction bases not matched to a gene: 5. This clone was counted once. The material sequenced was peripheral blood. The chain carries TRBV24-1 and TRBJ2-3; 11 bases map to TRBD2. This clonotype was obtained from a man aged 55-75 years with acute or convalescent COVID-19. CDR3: CATSDALAGGTDTQYF. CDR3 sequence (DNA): TGTGCCACCAGTGACGCTCTAGCGGGAGGAACAGATACGCAGTATTTT.